This TCR beta chain appears in the sequencing data of a study of post-analysis software for immune sequencing data (dated by TCRdb to the mid-2010s). With respect to the entire study: The recorded disease courses included relapsing-remitting, secondary progressive and progressive-relapsing multiple sclerosis, and some patients had no subtype annotation. The patient repertoires were compared against approximately eleven previously published healthy control repertoires obtained from donors aged roughly 6 to 25 years. A subset of samples was prepared in parallel using single-end sample barcoding, then pooled and co-amplified after Illumina adapter ligation.

To demonstrate the VDJtools post-analysis software, TCR beta repertoires were profiled from the peripheral blood of about 13 young patients with multiple sclerosis. The patients with multiple sclerosis were children and adolescents between 6 and 15 years of age. To note about this clonotype: The specificity of this receptor is unknown. No clone much larger than this one lies a single base away; base qualities are absent.

The protocol used for the library was PCR. Instrument on record: Illumina HiSeq 2500. Unique molecular identifiers were incorporated into TCR beta cDNA libraries to reduce PCR and sequencing biases. Every 1 to 10 million input T cells yielded 500,000 or so cDNA molecules, meaning each molecule approximated one T cell. The patient libraries were prepared and sequenced using the same protocol as the earlier healthy control dataset. Within a given batch, samples were prepared together, multiplexed and sequenced on the same HiSeq lane. The study's processing was this. Raw barcoded reads were processed with MIGEC, and single-read molecular identifier groups were discarded before consensus assembly and CDR3 extraction. Clonotype tables were post-analysed with VDJtools, normalizing diversity by down-sampling all datasets to the smallest sample size. Repertoire overlap clustering matched CDR3 amino acid but not nucleotide sequences to correct batch-related cross-sample contamination. TCRdb reprocessing: public reads trimmed at Q25 with fastp, clones called with MiXCR, in-frame beta chains kept. Each entry is one CDR3 protein sequence, shown with its most common DNA and genes. The V and J calls shown here were made by TCRdb, not taken from the authors' results. For this sample there are approximately 570,000 distinct CDR3 sequences; roughly 45% appear just once. The top ten clones comprise roughly 1.7% of the sample.

Study-level results and caveats: Significantly lower normalized Chao1 diversity was found in multiple sclerosis patients than in controls, suggesting substantial peripheral T-cell clonal expansion. The multiple sclerosis patient group was slightly younger than the control group. Direct clustering with F measure revealed strong co-clustering of samples prepared in the same batch, which led to a batch-effect correction.

This receptor was taken from a girl aged 10-17 years with multiple sclerosis. Specimen: blood.

The CDR3 has the sequence CASSQKTGIGEKLFF. The nucleotide sequence is given as TGTGCCAGCAGCCAAAAGACAGGGATAGGGGAAAAACTGTTTTTT. This receptor chain uses TRBV27 and TRBJ1-4; the junction holds 7 bases that match TRBD1. Measured from the cysteine to the phenylalanine, the CDR3 is 15 residues long. Solely the CDR3 DNA is kept, with 45 bases framed from the first base. Sequences MNHEY (CDR1) and SMNVEV (CDR2) are obtained from the germline V gene (reference sequence). V lost 6 bases and J lost 8 bases, and the count of bases not matched to a germline gene is 12.